This entry describes one T cell receptor beta chain. Its cognate antigen is unknown. The data were obtained in a study of cytomegalovirus exposure and HLA in healthy donors. The V gene's germline CDR1 is KGHSH and CDR2 LQKENI. This CDR3 spans 16 amino acids. Unmatched junction bases numbered 5, after V lost 3 bases and J lost 0 bases. Study observations and caveats: Previously analyzed data showed that most TCR beta V segments were productive at a frequency of about 87% or about 30%. Upon later analysis, TCR association rates were observed to vary by HLA locus, being highest for DRB1 and lowest for HLA-C.

The PCR ran on 60 Vbeta and 13 Jbeta primers. This table comes from immunoSEQ multiplex PCR, and its TCRdb copy is limited to in-frame clones, with some not included. The sample shows roughly 130,000 clones, approximately 80% of them seen only once. The TCR comes from a man between 18 and 35 years old in good health and CMV-seronegative. The V call is TRBV18, the J call TRBJ2-1, with 7 bases that match TRBD2. The sequenced material came from PBMCs. The CDR3, as DNA: TGTGCCAGCTCACCCACTAGCGCTAGCTCCTACAATGAGCAGTTCTTC. It codes for CASSPTSASSYNEQFF.